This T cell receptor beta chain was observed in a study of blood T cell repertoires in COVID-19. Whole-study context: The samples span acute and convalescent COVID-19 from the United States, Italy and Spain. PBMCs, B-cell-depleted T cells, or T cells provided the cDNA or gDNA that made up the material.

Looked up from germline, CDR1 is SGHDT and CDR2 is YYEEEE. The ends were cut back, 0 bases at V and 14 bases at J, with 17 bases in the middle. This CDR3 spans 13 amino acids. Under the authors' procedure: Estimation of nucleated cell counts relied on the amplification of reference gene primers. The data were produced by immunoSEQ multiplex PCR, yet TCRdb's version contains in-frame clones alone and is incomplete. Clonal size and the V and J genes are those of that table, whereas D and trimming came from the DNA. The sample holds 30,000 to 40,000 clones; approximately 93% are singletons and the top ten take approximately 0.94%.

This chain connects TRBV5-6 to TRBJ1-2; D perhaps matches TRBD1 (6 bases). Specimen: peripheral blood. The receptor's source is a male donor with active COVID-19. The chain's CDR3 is CASSLGTAPEGTF. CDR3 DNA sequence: TGTGCCAGCAGCTTGGGGACAGCCCCAGAGGGGACCTTC.